This T cell receptor beta chain was recorded in a study of blood T cell repertoires in COVID-19 (dated by TCRdb to the early 2020s). Study-wide context: Collaborator samples came from the United States, Italy and Spain and covered acute and convalescent phases of COVID-19. The material from the prospective study consisted of cDNA or gDNA derived from T cells, B-cell-depleted T cells, or PBMCs. Subjects who had been exposed to COVID-19, were actively infected with it, or had recovered from it provided the deeply sampled blood TCRbeta repertoires that made up the dataset. A freely available public database, intended as a resource for researchers studying the immune response to SARS-CoV-2, is where the repertoires were released. Samples came from the ongoing ImmuneRACE study (first 160 participants) plus 1,254 subjects from 6 global collaborators. The sample metadata nearly always contained a de-identified subject ID, COVID-19 status, age in years and sex. Where available, HLA class I and class II types were obtained from metadata supplied by the sample provider rather than from assay-based typing.

Details on this clone: The antigen it binds to is not known. The sample holds no much larger clone one base away, and base qualities are not on file.

The immunoSEQ Assay, a bias-controlled multiplex PCR, was used to amplify TCRbeta CDR3 regions from genomic DNA. In the authors' own workflow: The number of nucleated cells in each sample was estimated by amplification of reference gene primers within the assay. Sequence reads were collapsed and filtered to measure the absolute abundance of every unique TCRbeta CDR3 rearrangement. For each sample, productive Simpson clonality was calculated as the square root of Simpson's diversity index across productive rearrangements. This is the immuneACCESS table as TCRdb keeps it, with only in-frame sequences that have V and J called. A part of the clones is gone; compared with another copy, unresolved V genes explain less than half, and the rest is unexplained. V, J and clone size are taken as reported in that table, and D and trimming were inferred from the DNA itself. Counted in this sample were about 350,000 clones; about 88% of them appeared once. Together, the top ten hold 1% of the sample.

Including the terminal cysteine and phenylalanine, the CDR3 comprises 18 residues. Here the CDR3 DNA is all that survives: 54 bases in frame from base 1. For this chain, trimming is 2 bases at the V end and 4 bases at the J end, and the number of junction bases without a gene match is 12. For CDR1 and CDR2, the germline V gene lists ENHRY and SYGVKD. Enrolling through a virtual design, the prospective study's participants ranged in age from roughly 18 to 100 years and lived across roughly 23 United States geographic areas. In the prospective study, participants were assigned to cohorts based on the clinical history participants reported in a screening survey and a study questionnaire. A participant counted as exposed if, within 2 weeks of entering the study, that participant had been in contact with someone who had a PCR-confirmed or clinician-diagnosed COVID-19 case. Each participant in the prospective study had whole blood, serum and a nasopharyngeal or oropharyngeal swab collected by mobile phlebotomists. Over a roughly 2-month period, participants in the prospective study had the option of providing additional blood draws and questionnaires. Before DNA extraction, blood samples from the prospective study were shipped at room temperature or frozen.

Overall study outcomes, separate from this receptor: The quantity of clinical and demographic metadata differed by source and by participant and was supplied without curation.

This sequence was found in a woman younger than 45 who had been exposed to COVID-19. Rearrangement joined TRBV10-3 to TRBJ2-3; 10 of the junction bases match TRBD2. The sequenced sample consisted of PBMCs or T cells enriched from blood (not recorded which). The CDR3 region has the sequence CAISEAKGLAGVPDTQYF. The DNA sequence follows: TGTGCCATCAGTGAGGCAAAGGGGCTAGCGGGAGTGCCAGATACGCAGTATTTT.